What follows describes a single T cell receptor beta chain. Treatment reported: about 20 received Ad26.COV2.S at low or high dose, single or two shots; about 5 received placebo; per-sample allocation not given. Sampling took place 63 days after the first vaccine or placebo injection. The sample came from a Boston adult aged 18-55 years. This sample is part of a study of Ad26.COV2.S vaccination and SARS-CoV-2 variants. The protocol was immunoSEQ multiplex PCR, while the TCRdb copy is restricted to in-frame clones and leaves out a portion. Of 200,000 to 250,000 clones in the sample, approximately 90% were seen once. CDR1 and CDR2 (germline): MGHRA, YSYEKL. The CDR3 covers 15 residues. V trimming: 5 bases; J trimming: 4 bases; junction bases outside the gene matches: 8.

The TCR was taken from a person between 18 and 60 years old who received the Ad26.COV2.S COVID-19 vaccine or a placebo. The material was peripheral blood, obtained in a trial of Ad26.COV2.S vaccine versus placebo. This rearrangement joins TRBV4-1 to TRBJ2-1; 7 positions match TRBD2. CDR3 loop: CASSSTGGLYNEQFF. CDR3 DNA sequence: TGCGCCAGCAGCTCCACCGGGGGGTTATACAATGAGCAGTTCTTC.